The text below deals with one TCR beta chain. Antigen unknown. The germline CDR1 and CDR2 sequences are MNHNY and SVGAGI (reference sequence). V shed 8 bases, J shed 3 bases, and the junction held 10 bases outside the gene matches. The CDR3 length is 15 residues. These data originate in a study of graft-versus-host responses after intestinal transplantation. Clones were read by immunoSEQ multiplex PCR, and TCRdb kept only the in-frame ones, dropping some. The sample contains fewer than 130,000 clones, approximately 92% of which appear only once. The chain recombines TRBV6-6 with TRBJ1-5; TRBD1 matches at 7 bases. The sequence was collected from a human donor who received an intestinal transplant. This material consisted of unstimulated CD8+ T cells sorted from spleen or lymph node cells, taken before intestinal transplant. The CDR3 is CASGMGTAVNQPQHF. The CDR3, as DNA: TGTGCCAGCGGAATGGGGACAGCCGTCAATCAGCCCCAGCATTTT.